Listed below are T cell receptor beta chains from one sample, sequenced in a study of cytomegalovirus exposure and HLA in healthy donors. TCRdb's copy holds only in-frame clones and misses some; the assay was immunoSEQ multiplex PCR. There are fewer than 350,000 clones in the sample; roughly 89% occur only once, and roughly 2% lies in the top ten. The specimen was PBMCs. The receptors shown here come from a woman under 30 in good health and CMV-seronegative. The CDR3 runs from the conserved cysteine through the conserved F or W. A D gene is named only where the DNA matches it firmly. Only some rows state a clone size, as once, few, many or a class for expanded clones.

j_call v_call clone_size d_call cdr3_aa cdr3_nt
TRBJ1-4 TRBV5-6 NA NA CASSLDRQGVWEKLFF TGTGCCAGCAGCTTGGATCGCCAAGGGGTTTGGGAAAAACTGTTTTTT
TRBJ1-4 TRBV5-1 NA NA CASSPGGGFATNEKLFF TGCGCCAGCAGCCCCGGTGGAGGATTTGCAACTAATGAAAAACTGTTTTTT
TRBJ1-5 TRBV7-9 NA NA CASSSPEGDQPQHF TGTGCCAGCAGCTCACCCGAGGGGGATCAGCCCCAGCATTTT
TRBJ1-5 TRBV29-1 NA TRBD1 CSVRTGASSNQPQHF TGCAGCGTAAGGACAGGCGCATCCAGCAATCAGCCCCAGCATTTT
TRBJ2-4 TRBV15 NA TRBD1 CATSRDGSGTGARYIQYF TGTGCCACCAGCAGAGATGGGTCCGGGACAGGGGCCCGCTACATTCAGTACTTC
TRBJ2-1 TRBV27 NA TRBD2 CASSLWPSGGQDNEQFF TGTGCCAGCAGTTTGTGGCCTAGCGGGGGCCAAGACAATGAGCAGTTCTTC
TRBJ1-2 TRBV4-2 NA NA CASSQEERANPNYGYTF TGTGCCAGCAGCCAAGAAGAGAGGGCAAACCCTAACTATGGCTACACCTTC
TRBJ2-7 TRBV5-6 NA NA CASSSGQLEQYF TGTGCCAGCAGCTCCGGACAATTGGAGCAGTACTTC
TRBJ1-2 TRBV6-6 NA TRBD1 CASSYTPGQGEYGYTF TGTGCCAGCAGTTATACACCGGGACAGGGGGAATATGGCTACACCTTC
TRBJ2-7 TRBV7-9 NA NA CASSPAVSYEQYF TGTGCCAGCAGCCCCGCAGTATCCTACGAGCAGTACTTC
TRBJ1-4 TRBV18 NA NA CASSPRKGANEKLFF TGTGCCAGCTCACCACGGAAAGGGGCTAATGAAAAACTGTTTTTT
TRBJ1-1 TRBV4-2 NA NA CASSQVGGTEAFF TGTGCCAGCAGCCAAGTGGGAGGAACTGAAGCTTTCTTT
TRBJ2-2 TRBV6-5 NA NA CASRAYTGELFF TGTGCCAGCAGAGCTTACACCGGGGAGCTGTTTTTT
TRBJ1-6 TRBV5-4 NA TRBD1 CASSRTGNNSPLHF TGTGCCAGCAGCCGGACAGGCAATAATTCACCCCTCCACTTT
TRBJ1-6 TRBV7-2 NA NA CASSLEISGKYGSPLHF TGTGCCAGCAGCTTAGAAATCTCAGGGAAGTATGGATCACCCCTCCACTTT
TRBJ2-3 TRBV5-1 NA TRBD2 CASSLGIGLGEPADTQYF TGCGCCAGCAGCCTGGGGATCGGACTAGGCGAACCGGCAGATACGCAGTATTTT
TRBJ1-2 TRBV6-5 once NA CASSYDSTHYGYTF TGTGCCAGCAGTTACGACAGTACTCACTATGGCTACACCTTC
TRBJ2-2 TRBV7-9 NA TRBD2 CSSSLLAGITGELFF TGTTCCAGCAGCTTACTAGCGGGGATCACCGGGGAACTGTTTTTT
TRBJ1-1 TRBV6-5 few NA CASSRGGRRTEAFF TGTGCCAGCAGTCGGGGAGGGAGACGCACTGAAGCTTTCTTT
TRBJ2-5 TRBV11-2 NA NA CASSLDGSAQETQYF TGTGCCAGCAGCTTAGATGGGAGCGCCCAAGAGACCCAGTACTTC
TRBJ1-1 TRBV5-1 NA NA CASRADQGTEAFF TGCGCCAGCAGGGCTGATCAGGGCACTGAAGCTTTCTTT
TRBJ1-5 TRBV4-2 NA TRBD1 CASSQCFRGLDLCQPQHF TGTGCCAGCAGCCAATGTTTCAGGGGGCTGGACTTGTGTCAGCCCCAGCATTTT
TRBJ1-2 TRBV2 NA NA CASGVRGNYGYTF TGTGCCAGCGGCGTTAGAGGGAACTATGGCTACACCTTC
TRBJ1-1 TRBV5-1 few TRBD1 CASSWDRDRGHGITEAFF TGCGCCAGCAGCTGGGACCGGGACAGGGGGCATGGGATCACTGAAGCTTTCTTT
TRBJ1-1 TRBV27 NA NA CASSLRGGNTEAFF TGTGCCAGCAGTTTGAGAGGAGGGAACACTGAAGCTTTCTTT
TRBJ2-3 TRBV9 NA NA CASSVGQLLTDTQYF TGTGCCAGCAGCGTCGGACAGCTACTCACAGATACGCAGTATTTT
TRBJ2-5 TRBV10-3 NA TRBD2 CATSSGGQETQYF TGTGCCACCTCGAGCGGGGGCCAAGAGACCCAGTACTTC
TRBJ2-1 TRBV29-1 once TRBD2 CSVLAGVGYNEQFF TGCAGCGTTTTAGCGGGGGTAGGTTACAATGAGCAGTTCTTC
TRBJ2-3 TRBV9 NA TRBD2 CASSVELAASTDTQYF TGTGCCAGCAGCGTAGAGCTAGCGGCTAGCACAGATACGCAGTATTTT
TRBJ2-7 TRBV5-1 NA NA CASSLEGSYEQYF TGCGCCAGCAGCTTGGAGGGGTCCTACGAGCAGTACTTC
TRBJ2-7 TRBV27 NA TRBD2 CASSFVSSGLRYEQYF TGTGCCAGCAGTTTCGTATCCTCGGGACTACGTTACGAGCAGTACTTC
TRBJ2-1 TRBV7-9 NA TRBD1 CASSGTEVQFF TGTGCCAGCAGCGGGACAGAAGTCCAGTTCTTC
TRBJ1-6 TRBV13 NA TRBD1 CASSPRDRGGSPLHF TGTGCCAGCAGCCCTCGGGACAGGGGAGGCTCACCCCTCCACTTT
TRBJ1-5 TRBV7-2 NA TRBD1 CASTPQGTGRIQPQHF TGTGCCAGCACCCCTCAGGGGACAGGGCGGATTCAGCCCCAGCATTTT
TRBJ2-2 TRBV7-9 NA TRBD2 CSSSSAGGRRAGELFF TGTTCCAGCAGCTCGGCGGGGGGGCGTCGAGCTGGGGAGCTGTTTTTT
TRBJ1-1 TRBV9 NA TRBD1 CASSAQGQITEAFF TGTGCCAGCAGCGCACAGGGACAGATCACTGAAGCTTTCTTT